A selection of T cell receptor beta chains follows, all from one sample in a study of T cell responses to AZD1222 COVID-19 vaccine. Sequenced by immunoSEQ multiplex PCR; TCRdb stores in-frame clones only, minus some. The data contain some 79,000 clones, approximately 83% of them singletons. The source was peripheral blood, collected 28 days after the second AZD1222 dose. These receptor sequences come from an adult who received the AZD1222 COVID-19 vaccine. Both conserved end residues are part of each CDR3. Each record gives: CDR3 length, D gene, clone size, J gene, V gene, CDR3 protein, CDR3 DNA. D genes are given only for firm matches. Some rows have no size entry. The others give once, few or many, or a class for an expanded clone.

CDR3 length: 13
D gene: NA
clone size: few
J gene: TRBJ2-5
V gene: TRBV6-5
CDR3 protein: CATNPGGLETQYF
CDR3 DNA: TGTGCCACAAACCCCGGGGGGCTGGAGACCCAGTACTTC

CDR3 length: 13
D gene: NA
clone size: NA
J gene: TRBJ1-4
V gene: TRBV4-1
CDR3 protein: CASSLTVNEKLFF
CDR3 DNA: TGCGCCAGCAGCCTGACAGTTAATGAAAAACTGTTTTTT

CDR3 length: 16
D gene: NA
clone size: once
J gene: TRBJ2-2
V gene: TRBV9
CDR3 protein: CASSSLGRLAPGELFF
CDR3 DNA: TGTGCCAGCAGTTCTTTAGGGAGGCTAGCGCCCGGGGAGCTGTTTTTT

CDR3 length: 13
D gene: NA
clone size: NA
J gene: TRBJ1-1
V gene: TRBV7-2
CDR3 protein: CASRLGGATEAFF
CDR3 DNA: TGTGCCAGCAGGCTGGGGGGGGCCACTGAAGCTTTCTTT

CDR3 length: 13
D gene: TRBD1
clone size: NA
J gene: TRBJ1-1
V gene: TRBV19
CDR3 protein: CASSLQGAGEAFF
CDR3 DNA: TGTGCCAGTAGTTTACAGGGGGCTGGTGAAGCTTTCTTT

CDR3 length: 14
D gene: NA
clone size: NA
J gene: TRBJ1-1
V gene: TRBV18
CDR3 protein: CASSPPGMFTEAFF
CDR3 DNA: TGTGCCAGCTCACCACCGGGGATGTTCACTGAAGCTTTCTTT

CDR3 length: 16
D gene: TRBD1
clone size: NA
J gene: TRBJ1-5
V gene: TRBV19
CDR3 protein: CASSGDRDNSNQPQHF
CDR3 DNA: TGTGCCAGTAGTGGGGACAGGGACAATAGCAATCAGCCCCAGCATTTT

CDR3 length: 15
D gene: TRBD2
clone size: NA
J gene: TRBJ2-1
V gene: TRBV11-3
CDR3 protein: CASSRTSGGNNEQFF
CDR3 DNA: TGTGCCAGCAGCAGGACTAGCGGGGGAAACAATGAGCAGTTCTTC

CDR3 length: 13
D gene: NA
clone size: NA
J gene: TRBJ2-1
V gene: TRBV10-3
CDR3 protein: CAITPGGHNEQFF
CDR3 DNA: TGTGCCATCACACCTGGCGGGCACAATGAGCAGTTCTTC

CDR3 length: 13
D gene: NA
clone size: NA
J gene: TRBJ1-3
V gene: TRBV6-6
CDR3 protein: CASQSHSGNTIYF
CDR3 DNA: TGTGCCAGCCAGAGCCACTCTGGAAACACCATATATTTT

CDR3 length: 13
D gene: NA
clone size: few
J gene: TRBJ2-2
V gene: TRBV7-2
CDR3 protein: CASSLGTLGELFF
CDR3 DNA: TGTGCCAGCAGCTTAGGTACCCTCGGGGAGCTGTTTTTT

CDR3 length: 11
D gene: NA
clone size: NA
J gene: TRBJ1-6
V gene: TRBV20-1
CDR3 protein: CSASKDGRLHF
CDR3 DNA: TGCAGTGCTAGCAAGGACGGCCGGCTCCACTTT

CDR3 length: 13
D gene: NA
clone size: NA
J gene: TRBJ1-4
V gene: TRBV4-3
CDR3 protein: CASSQDRREKLFF
CDR3 DNA: TGCGCCAGCAGCCAAGATCGGCGAGAAAAACTGTTTTTT

CDR3 length: 16
D gene: NA
clone size: once
J gene: TRBJ2-5
V gene: TRBV7-2
CDR3 protein: CASSLRAQPRGETQYF
CDR3 DNA: TGTGCCAGCAGTTTAAGGGCCCAGCCAAGAGGAGAGACCCAGTACTTC

CDR3 length: 13
D gene: NA
clone size: NA
J gene: TRBJ2-2
V gene: TRBV30
CDR3 protein: CAWRRMNTGELFF
CDR3 DNA: TGTGCCTGGAGGCGGATGAACACCGGGGAGCTGTTTTTT

CDR3 length: 16
D gene: NA
clone size: NA
J gene: TRBJ1-2
V gene: TRBV18
CDR3 protein: CASSPMTGPGDYGYTF
CDR3 DNA: TGTGCCAGCTCACCCATGACAGGCCCGGGCGACTATGGCTACACCTTC

CDR3 length: 15
D gene: NA
clone size: NA
J gene: TRBJ1-2
V gene: TRBV7-2
CDR3 protein: CASTGGDQTRYGYTF
CDR3 DNA: TGTGCCAGCACCGGGGGGGACCAGACGAGGTATGGCTACACCTTC

CDR3 length: 16
D gene: TRBD1
clone size: NA
J gene: TRBJ1-4
V gene: TRBV10-3
CDR3 protein: CAISQIPGTANEKLFF
CDR3 DNA: TGTGCCATCAGTCAGATTCCAGGGACAGCTAATGAAAAACTGTTTTTT

CDR3 length: 13
D gene: TRBD2
clone size: once
J gene: TRBJ2-1
V gene: TRBV29-1
CDR3 protein: CSAMRETYNEQFF
CDR3 DNA: TGCAGCGCCATGCGGGAGACGTACAATGAGCAGTTCTTC

CDR3 length: 12
D gene: NA
clone size: once
J gene: TRBJ1-3
V gene: TRBV29-1
CDR3 protein: CSVGKGSDTIYF
CDR3 DNA: TGCAGCGTTGGGAAGGGTTCGGACACCATATATTTT

CDR3 length: 15
D gene: TRBD1
clone size: NA
J gene: TRBJ1-3
V gene: TRBV25-1
CDR3 protein: CASSEGQGSGNTIYF
CDR3 DNA: TGTGCCAGCAGTGAAGGACAGGGCTCTGGAAACACCATATATTTT

CDR3 length: 14
D gene: NA
clone size: once
J gene: TRBJ1-1
V gene: TRBV6-2/TRBV6-3
CDR3 protein: CASSYLGPNTEAFF
CDR3 DNA: TGTGCCAGCAGTTACCTCGGACCGAACACTGAAGCTTTCTTT

CDR3 length: 14
D gene: NA
clone size: few
J gene: TRBJ1-1
V gene: TRBV6-2/TRBV6-3
CDR3 protein: CASSRRTANTEAFF
CDR3 DNA: TGTGCCAGCAGTCGAAGGACAGCGAACACTGAAGCTTTCTTT

CDR3 length: 17
D gene: TRBD2
clone size: NA
J gene: TRBJ2-2
V gene: TRBV7-9
CDR3 protein: CASIPLGGTFNTGELFF
CDR3 DNA: TGTGCCAGCATCCCCCTCGGGGGGACTTTTAACACCGGGGAGCTGTTTTTT

CDR3 length: 15
D gene: TRBD1
clone size: NA
J gene: TRBJ2-1
V gene: TRBV9
CDR3 protein: CASSVDRGSYNEQFF
CDR3 DNA: TGTGCCAGCAGCGTAGACAGGGGGAGCTACAATGAGCAGTTCTTC

CDR3 length: 13
D gene: NA
clone size: NA
J gene: TRBJ1-5
V gene: TRBV10-3
CDR3 protein: CATGGQADQPQHF
CDR3 DNA: TGTGCCACCGGGGGGCAGGCCGATCAGCCCCAGCATTTT

CDR3 length: 15
D gene: NA
clone size: NA
J gene: TRBJ1-4
V gene: TRBV19
CDR3 protein: CASSIDSRGGEKLFF
CDR3 DNA: TGTGCCAGTAGTATAGACAGCAGGGGTGGTGAAAAACTGTTTTTT

CDR3 length: 15
D gene: NA
clone size: NA
J gene: TRBJ2-7
V gene: TRBV5-1
CDR3 protein: CASSLDGGGSYEQYF
CDR3 DNA: TGCGCCAGCAGCTTGGATGGAGGGGGCTCCTACGAGCAGTACTTC

CDR3 length: 15
D gene: NA
clone size: NA
J gene: TRBJ1-2
V gene: TRBV7-6
CDR3 protein: CASSAGGESPYGYTF
CDR3 DNA: TGTGCCAGCAGCGCTGGGGGGGAGTCCCCCTATGGCTACACCTTC

CDR3 length: 15
D gene: NA
clone size: NA
J gene: TRBJ1-1
V gene: TRBV28
CDR3 protein: CASSSPGGMNTEAFF
CDR3 DNA: TGTGCCAGCAGCAGCCCGGGGGGGATGAACACTGAAGCTTTCTTT

CDR3 length: 13
D gene: NA
clone size: NA
J gene: TRBJ2-2
V gene: TRBV7-8
CDR3 protein: CASSRSGPGELFF
CDR3 DNA: TGTGCCAGCAGCCGAAGCGGACCCGGGGAGCTGTTTTTT

CDR3 length: 14
D gene: TRBD1
clone size: few
J gene: TRBJ2-7
V gene: TRBV28
CDR3 protein: CASARTGLLDEQYF
CDR3 DNA: TGTGCCAGCGCCCGGACAGGTCTTCTTGACGAGCAGTACTTC

CDR3 length: 12
D gene: NA
clone size: NA
J gene: TRBJ1-4
V gene: TRBV24-1
CDR3 protein: CATSGLGEKLFF
CDR3 DNA: TGTGCCACCAGTGGCCTGGGTGAAAAACTGTTTTTT

CDR3 length: 12
D gene: NA
clone size: NA
J gene: TRBJ1-2
V gene: TRBV7-2
CDR3 protein: CASSLMDSGYTF
CDR3 DNA: TGTGCCAGCAGCTTAATGGATTCTGGCTACACCTTC

CDR3 length: 13
D gene: NA
clone size: NA
J gene: TRBJ1-1
V gene: TRBV18
CDR3 protein: CASSQTLQGEAFF
CDR3 DNA: TGTGCCAGCTCACAAACGCTCCAGGGCGAAGCTTTCTTT

CDR3 length: 16
D gene: TRBD1
clone size: NA
J gene: TRBJ1-1
V gene: TRBV5-1
CDR3 protein: CASSTGQGLGNTEAFF
CDR3 DNA: TGCGCCAGCAGCACGGGACAGGGGCTTGGTAACACTGAAGCTTTCTTT

CDR3 length: 16
D gene: NA
clone size: NA
J gene: TRBJ2-2
V gene: TRBV5-1
CDR3 protein: CASSLEQGGRAGELFF
CDR3 DNA: TGCGCCAGCAGCTTGGAACAGGGCGGTCGCGCCGGGGAGCTGTTTTTT

CDR3 length: 13
D gene: NA
clone size: NA
J gene: TRBJ1-1
V gene: TRBV25-1
CDR3 protein: CASRAGTEAEAFF
CDR3 DNA: TGTGCCAGCAGGGCCGGGACCGAGGCTGAAGCTTTCTTT

CDR3 length: 15
D gene: NA
clone size: NA
J gene: TRBJ1-1
V gene: TRBV20-1
CDR3 protein: CSASYGQTLNTEAFF
CDR3 DNA: TGCAGTGCTAGTTACGGACAGACCCTGAACACTGAAGCTTTCTTT

CDR3 length: 15
D gene: NA
clone size: NA
J gene: TRBJ1-2
V gene: TRBV18
CDR3 protein: CASSPPEGTQWDYTF
CDR3 DNA: TGTGCCAGCTCACCACCGGAGGGAACCCAATGGGACTACACCTTC

CDR3 length: 14
D gene: NA
clone size: few
J gene: TRBJ1-1
V gene: TRBV7-3
CDR3 protein: CASSLHGTRSEAFF
CDR3 DNA: TGTGCCAGCAGCTTGCACGGGACGAGGTCTGAAGCTTTCTTT

CDR3 length: 15
D gene: NA
clone size: NA
J gene: TRBJ1-2
V gene: TRBV6-5
CDR3 protein: CASSRWARVEDGYTF
CDR3 DNA: TGTGCCAGCAGCCGCTGGGCCCGAGTAGAGGATGGCTACACCTTC

CDR3 length: 16
D gene: TRBD1
clone size: NA
J gene: TRBJ1-5
V gene: TRBV19
CDR3 protein: CASSSRDRGSNQPQHF
CDR3 DNA: TGTGCCAGTAGTTCCCGGGACAGGGGTAGCAATCAGCCCCAGCATTTT

CDR3 length: 15
D gene: NA
clone size: few
J gene: TRBJ1-3
V gene: TRBV6-5
CDR3 protein: CASSPGSLSGNTIYF
CDR3 DNA: TGTGCCAGCAGTCCCGGATCGCTCTCTGGAAACACCATATATTTT

CDR3 length: 17
D gene: NA
clone size: NA
J gene: TRBJ1-5
V gene: TRBV7-9
CDR3 protein: CASSLEVGIGGNQPQHF
CDR3 DNA: TGTGCCAGCAGCTTAGAGGTGGGAATCGGAGGCAATCAGCCCCAGCATTTT

CDR3 length: 15
D gene: NA
clone size: NA
J gene: TRBJ1-6
V gene: TRBV18
CDR3 protein: CASRNGRGGNSPLHF
CDR3 DNA: TGTGCCAGCCGGAACGGGAGAGGGGGTAATTCACCCCTCCACTTT

CDR3 length: 16
D gene: NA
clone size: NA
J gene: TRBJ2-5
V gene: TRBV6-5
CDR3 protein: CASSWGRTRRGETQYF
CDR3 DNA: TGTGCCAGCAGTTGGGGGCGGACTAGACGAGGAGAGACCCAGTACTTC

CDR3 length: 17
D gene: TRBD1
clone size: NA
J gene: TRBJ2-2
V gene: TRBV11-2
CDR3 protein: CASSQASGGRTIGELFF
CDR3 DNA: TGTGCCAGCAGCCAAGCCTCAGGGGGAAGAACCATCGGGGAGCTGTTTTTT